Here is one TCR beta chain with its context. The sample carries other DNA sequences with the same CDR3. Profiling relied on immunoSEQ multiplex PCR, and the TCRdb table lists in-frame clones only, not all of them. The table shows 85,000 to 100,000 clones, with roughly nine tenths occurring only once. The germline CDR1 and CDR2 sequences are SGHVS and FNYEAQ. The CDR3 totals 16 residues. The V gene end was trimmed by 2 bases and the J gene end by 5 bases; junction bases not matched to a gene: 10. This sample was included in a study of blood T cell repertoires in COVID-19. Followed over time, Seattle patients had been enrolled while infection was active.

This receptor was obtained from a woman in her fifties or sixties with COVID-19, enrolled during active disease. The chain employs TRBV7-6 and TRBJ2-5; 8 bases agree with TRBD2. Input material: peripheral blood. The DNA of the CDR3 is TGTGCCAGCAGCTTACGTGGGGCGGGGGGCGGTGAGACCCAGTACTTC. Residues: CASSLRGAGGGETQYF.